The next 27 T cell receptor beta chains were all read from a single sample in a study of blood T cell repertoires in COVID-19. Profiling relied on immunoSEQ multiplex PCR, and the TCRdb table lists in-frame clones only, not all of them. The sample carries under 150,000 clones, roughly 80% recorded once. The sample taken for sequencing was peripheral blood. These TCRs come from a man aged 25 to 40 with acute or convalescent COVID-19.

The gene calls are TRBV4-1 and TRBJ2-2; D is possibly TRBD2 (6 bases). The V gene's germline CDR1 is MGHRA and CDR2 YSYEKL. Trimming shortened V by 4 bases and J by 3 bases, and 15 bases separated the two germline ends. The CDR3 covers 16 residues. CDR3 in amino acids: CASSRRGEGYTGELFF. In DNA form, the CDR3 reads TGCGCCAGCAGCCGGCGGGGAGAGGGGTACACCGGGGAGCTGTTTTTT.

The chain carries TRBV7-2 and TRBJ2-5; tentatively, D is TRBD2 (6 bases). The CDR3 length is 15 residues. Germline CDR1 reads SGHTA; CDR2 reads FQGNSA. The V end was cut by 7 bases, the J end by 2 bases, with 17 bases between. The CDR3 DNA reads TGTGCCAGCAAGGTCCGGCGGGGCTGGCAAGAGACCCAGTACTTC. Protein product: CASKVRRGWQETQYF.

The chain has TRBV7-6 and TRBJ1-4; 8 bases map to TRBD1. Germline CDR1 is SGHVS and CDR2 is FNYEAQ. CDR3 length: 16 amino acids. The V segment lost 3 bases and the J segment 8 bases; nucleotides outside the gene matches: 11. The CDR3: CASSFGSGGLSEKLFF. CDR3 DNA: TGTGCCAGCAGCTTCGGTTCAGGGGGCTTAAGCGAAAAACTGTTTTTT.

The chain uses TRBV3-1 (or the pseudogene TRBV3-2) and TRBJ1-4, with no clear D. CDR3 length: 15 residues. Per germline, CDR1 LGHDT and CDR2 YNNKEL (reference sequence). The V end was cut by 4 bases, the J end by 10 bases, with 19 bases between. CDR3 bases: TGTGCCAGCAGCCCTGGACTGGGCACGACGGGAAAACTGTTTTTT. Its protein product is CASSPGLGTTGKLFF.

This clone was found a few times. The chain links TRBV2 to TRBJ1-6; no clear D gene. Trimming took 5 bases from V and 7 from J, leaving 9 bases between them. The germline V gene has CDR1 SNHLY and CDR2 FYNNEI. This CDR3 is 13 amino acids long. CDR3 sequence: CASSTIPNSPLHF. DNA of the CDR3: TGTGCCAGCAGTACTATCCCCAATTCACCCCTCCACTTT.

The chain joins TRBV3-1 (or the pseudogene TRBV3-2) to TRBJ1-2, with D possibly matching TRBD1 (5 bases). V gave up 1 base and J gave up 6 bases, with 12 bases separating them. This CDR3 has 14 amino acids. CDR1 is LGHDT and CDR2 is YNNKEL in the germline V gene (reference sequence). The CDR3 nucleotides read TGTGCCAGCAGCCAAGTGAGGACAACCGATGGCTACACCTTC. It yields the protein CASSQVRTTDGYTF.

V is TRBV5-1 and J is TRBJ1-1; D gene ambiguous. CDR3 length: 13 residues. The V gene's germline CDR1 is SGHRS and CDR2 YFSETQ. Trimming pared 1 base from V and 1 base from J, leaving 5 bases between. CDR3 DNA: TGCGCCAGCAGCTTGCGGGAGAACACTGAAGCTTTCTTT. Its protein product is CASSLRENTEAFF.

DNA of the CDR3: TGTGCCAGCAGTGAATGGGACAGGCTTACAGATACGCAGTATTTT. It encodes CASSEWDRLTDTQYF. The rearrangement links TRBV2 to TRBJ2-3; 8 bases match TRBD1. The CDR3 is made up of 15 amino acids. Losses at the gene ends were 2 bases for V and 3 bases for J; bases not matched to a gene: 4. Looked up from germline, CDR1 is SNHLY and CDR2 is FYNNEI.

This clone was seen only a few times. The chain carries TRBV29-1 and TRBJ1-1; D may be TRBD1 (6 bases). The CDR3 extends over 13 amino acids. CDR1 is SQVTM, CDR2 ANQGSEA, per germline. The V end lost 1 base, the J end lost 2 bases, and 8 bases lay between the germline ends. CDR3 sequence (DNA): TGCAGCGTTGAAGTAGGGGGTAACACTGAAGCTTTCTTT. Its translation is CSVEVGGNTEAFF.

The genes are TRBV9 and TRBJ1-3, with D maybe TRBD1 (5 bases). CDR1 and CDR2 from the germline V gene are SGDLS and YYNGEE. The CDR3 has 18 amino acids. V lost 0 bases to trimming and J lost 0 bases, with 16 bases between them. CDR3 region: CASSVARGDRHSGNTIYF. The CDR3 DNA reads TGTGCCAGCAGCGTAGCCCGCGGGGACCGACACTCTGGAAACACCATATATTTT.

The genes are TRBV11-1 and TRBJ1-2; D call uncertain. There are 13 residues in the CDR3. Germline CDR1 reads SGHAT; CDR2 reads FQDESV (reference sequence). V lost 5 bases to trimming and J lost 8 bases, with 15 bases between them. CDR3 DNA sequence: TGTGCCAGCAGCCCGGCGGCACCTCGGGGCTACACCTTC. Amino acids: CASSPAAPRGYTF.

The CDR3 bases are TGCAGCGTTGAGCGGGGACAGGGCACTGAAGCTTTCTTT. Translated: CSVERGQGTEAFF. The V gene is TRBV29-1, the J gene TRBJ1-1; 9 bases agree with TRBD1. This CDR3 region has 13 residues. The trim removed 3 bases at V and 4 bases at J, leaving 3 bases unmatched. Germline V gene lookup returns CDR1 SQVTM and CDR2 ANQGSEA.

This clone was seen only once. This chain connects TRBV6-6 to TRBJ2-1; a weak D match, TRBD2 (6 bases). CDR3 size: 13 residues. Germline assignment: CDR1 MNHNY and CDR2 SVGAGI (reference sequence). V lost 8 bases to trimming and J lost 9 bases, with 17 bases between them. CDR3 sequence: CASRGGKISEQFF. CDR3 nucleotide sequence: TGTGCCAGCCGCGGAGGGAAGATCAGTGAGCAGTTCTTC.

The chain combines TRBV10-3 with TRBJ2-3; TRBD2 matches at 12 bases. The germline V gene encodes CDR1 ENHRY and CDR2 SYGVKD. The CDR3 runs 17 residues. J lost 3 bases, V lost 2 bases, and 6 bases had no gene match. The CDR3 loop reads CAISEPSLAGGTDTQYF. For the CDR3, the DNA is TGTGCCATCAGTGAGCCAAGCCTAGCGGGAGGGACAGATACGCAGTATTTT.

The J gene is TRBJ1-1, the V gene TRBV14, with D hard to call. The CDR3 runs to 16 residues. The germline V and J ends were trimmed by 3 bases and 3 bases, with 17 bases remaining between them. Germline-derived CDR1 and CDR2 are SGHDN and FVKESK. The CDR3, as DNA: TGTGCCAGCAGCCAGAAGGACTGGAGGGCCCACACTGAAGCTTTCTTT. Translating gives CASSQKDWRAHTEAFF.

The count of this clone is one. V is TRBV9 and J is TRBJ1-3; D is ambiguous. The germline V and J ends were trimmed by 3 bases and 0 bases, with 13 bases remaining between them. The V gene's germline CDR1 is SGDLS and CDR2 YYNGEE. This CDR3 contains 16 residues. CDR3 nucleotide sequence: TGTGCCAGCAGCGCAAACCAGGATCTCTCTGGAAACACCATATATTTT. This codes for CASSANQDLSGNTIYF.

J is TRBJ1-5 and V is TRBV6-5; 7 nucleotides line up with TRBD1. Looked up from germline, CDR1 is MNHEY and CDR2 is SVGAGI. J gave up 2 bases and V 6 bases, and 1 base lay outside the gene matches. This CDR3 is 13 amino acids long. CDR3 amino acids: CASRGQGNQPQHF. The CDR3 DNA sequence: TGTGCCAGCAGAGGACAGGGCAATCAGCCCCAGCATTTT.

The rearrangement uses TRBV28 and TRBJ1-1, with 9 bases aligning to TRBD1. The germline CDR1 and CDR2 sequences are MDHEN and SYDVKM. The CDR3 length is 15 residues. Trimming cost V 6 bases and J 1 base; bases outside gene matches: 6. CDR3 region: CASRLPGQGNTEAFF. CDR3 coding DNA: TGTGCCAGCAGGCTCCCGGGACAGGGGAACACTGAAGCTTTCTTT.

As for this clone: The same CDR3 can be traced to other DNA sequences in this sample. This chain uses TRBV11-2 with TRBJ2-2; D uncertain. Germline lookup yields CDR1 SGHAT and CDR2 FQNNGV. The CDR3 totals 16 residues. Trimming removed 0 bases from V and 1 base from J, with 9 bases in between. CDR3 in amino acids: CASSLDGHLNTGELFF. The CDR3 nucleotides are TGTGCCAGCAGCTTAGATGGGCATCTGAACACCGGGGAGCTGTTTTTT.

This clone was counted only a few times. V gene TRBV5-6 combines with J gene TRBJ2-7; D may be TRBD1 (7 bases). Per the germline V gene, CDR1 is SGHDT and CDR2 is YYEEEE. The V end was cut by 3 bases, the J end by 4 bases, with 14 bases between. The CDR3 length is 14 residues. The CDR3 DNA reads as TGTGCCAGCAGCTCCGCCCCAGGGGGGTACGAGCAGTACGTC. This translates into CASSSAPGGYEQYV.

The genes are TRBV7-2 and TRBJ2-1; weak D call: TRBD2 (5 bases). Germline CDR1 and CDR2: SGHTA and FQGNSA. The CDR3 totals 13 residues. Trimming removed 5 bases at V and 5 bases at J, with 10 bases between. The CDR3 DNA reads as TGTGCCAGCAGCCTACTAGGACACAATGAGCAGTTCTTC. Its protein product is CASSLLGHNEQFF.

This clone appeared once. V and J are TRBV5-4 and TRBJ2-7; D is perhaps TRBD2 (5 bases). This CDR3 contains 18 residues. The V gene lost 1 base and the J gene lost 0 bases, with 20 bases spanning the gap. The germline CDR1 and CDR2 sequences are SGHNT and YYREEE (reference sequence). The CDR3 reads CASSLRVPGLRTSYEQYF. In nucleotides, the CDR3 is TGTGCCAGCAGCTTGAGGGTCCCAGGACTTAGAACCTCCTACGAGCAGTACTTC.

In DNA form, the CDR3 reads TGCGCCAGCAGCCAAGAGGGAGGGGGTCATAATTCACCCCTCCACTTT. Translated: CASSQEGGGHNSPLHF. The chain has TRBV4-3 and TRBJ1-6; possible D gene TRBD1, 6 bases. This CDR3 has 16 residues. Between the trimmed V and J ends, which lost 0 bases and 5 bases, there was a span of 11 bases. The V gene's germline CDR1 is LGHNA and CDR2 YSLEER.

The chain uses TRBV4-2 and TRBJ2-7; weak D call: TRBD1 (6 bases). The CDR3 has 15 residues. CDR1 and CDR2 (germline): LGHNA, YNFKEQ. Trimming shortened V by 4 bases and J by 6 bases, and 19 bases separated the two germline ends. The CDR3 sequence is CASSPRGTAASEQYF. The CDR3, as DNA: TGTGCCAGCAGCCCAAGGGGGACCGCCGCCAGCGAGCAGTACTTC.

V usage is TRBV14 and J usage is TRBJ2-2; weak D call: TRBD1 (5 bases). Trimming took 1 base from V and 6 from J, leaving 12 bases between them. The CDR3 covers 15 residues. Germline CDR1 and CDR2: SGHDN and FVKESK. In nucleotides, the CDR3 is TGTGCCAGCAGCCAAGTCGTCAGGGCGTCCGGGGAGCTGTTTTTT. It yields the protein CASSQVVRASGELFF.

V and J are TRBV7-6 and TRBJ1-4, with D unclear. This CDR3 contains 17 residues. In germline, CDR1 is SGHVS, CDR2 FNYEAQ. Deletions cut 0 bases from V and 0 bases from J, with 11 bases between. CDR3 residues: CASSLAIDPATNEKLFF. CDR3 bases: TGTGCCAGCAGCTTAGCGATCGATCCGGCAACTAATGAAAAACTGTTTTTT.

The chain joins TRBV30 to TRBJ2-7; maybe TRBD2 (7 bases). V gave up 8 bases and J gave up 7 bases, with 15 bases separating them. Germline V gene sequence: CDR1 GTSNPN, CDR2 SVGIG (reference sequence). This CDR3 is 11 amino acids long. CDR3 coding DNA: TGTGCCCTGGGGGGGGCAGGAGAGCAGTACTTC. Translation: CALGGAGEQYF.